The rows below give T cell receptor beta chains drawn from one sample of a study of T cells in Graves' hyperthyroidism and ophthalmopathy. Via MiXCR, TCRdb re-called the multiplex PCR reads, giving one row per CDR3 protein. The table includes roughly 300,000 distinct CDR3 sequences, approximately 26% detected once. The sequencing sample was made of blood. These receptors were taken from a middle-aged man with Graves' hyperthyroidism that later progressed to Graves' ophthalmopathy. The CDR3 runs from the conserved cysteine through the conserved F or W. Fields, in order: D gene, V gene, clone size, J gene, CDR3 DNA, CDR3 protein. D genes are given only for firm matches. Clone size appears in some rows only: once, few, many, or a class for an expanded clone.

TRBD1,TRBV6-5,many,TRBJ1-2,TGTGCCAGCAGTTCCATCTCCGGGACAGATGGCTACACCTTC,CASSSISGTDGYTF
NA,TRBV7-3,many,TRBJ1-1,TGTGCCAGCAGCCCCCAGGGGTGGAACACTGAAGCTTTCTTT,CASSPQGWNTEAFF
TRBD1,TRBV12-3/TRBV12-4,NA,TRBJ1-6,TGTGCCAGCAGTCAACAGGGGAATAATTCACCCCTCCACTTT,CASSQQGNNSPLHF
NA,TRBV6-5,many,TRBJ1-6,TGTGCCAGCAGTTACTCGAGTAGGGCTGATTCACCCCTCCACTTT,CASSYSSRADSPLHF
NA,TRBV7-9,many,TRBJ1-2,TGTGCCAGCAGCTTCCGGAGGGAAAACTATGGCTACACCTTC,CASSFRRENYGYTF
NA,TRBV6-1,many,TRBJ1-1,TGTGCCAGCAGTGAAGTCGTGAACACTGAAGCTTTCTTT,CASSEVVNTEAFF
NA,TRBV12-3/TRBV12-4,many,TRBJ1-6,TGTGCCAGCAGTTTCGGTATGAATTCACCCCTCCACTTT,CASSFGMNSPLHF
TRBD1,TRBV5-1,many,TRBJ1-1,TGCGCCAGCAGCTCCGGTCAGGGGGCGGGCACTGAAGCTTTCTTT,CASSSGQGAGTEAFF
NA,TRBV6-5,many,TRBJ1-1,TGTGCCAGCAGTTACTCGAGTCGGGGGGGGGGCGCTGAAGCTTTCTTT,CASSYSSRGGGAEAFF
TRBD1,TRBV7-2,few,TRBJ2-7,TGTGCCAGCAGCGGGACAGGGGCTTTCTACGAGCAGTACTTC,CASSGTGAFYEQYF
NA,TRBV29-1,many,TRBJ1-5,TGCAGCGTTGAAGAGGACAGTGGTCAGCCCCAGCATTTT,CSVEEDSGQPQHF
NA,TRBV6-5,NA,TRBJ1-5,TGTGCCAGCAGTTACTCGAGGCGGGGGGCAGGAAATCAGCCCCAGCATTTT,CASSYSRRGAGNQPQHF
TRBD2,TRBV24-1,many,TRBJ2-2,TGTGCCACCGGGGATAGCGGGAGGGAGAACACCGGGGAGCTGTTTTTT,CATGDSGRENTGELFF
NA,TRBV7-9,many,TRBJ1-5,TGTGCCAGCGGTGGGACGGATCATAATCAGCCCCAGCATTTT,CASGGTDHNQPQHF
TRBD1,TRBV7-6,many,TRBJ1-1,TGTGCCAGCAGCTTAGGAGGGACAGGGATGAACACTGAAGCTTTCTTT,CASSLGGTGMNTEAFF
NA,TRBV7-9,NA,TRBJ2-5,TGTGCCAGCAGCTTAGTAGGCGTAGCGGAAGAGACCCAGTACTTC,CASSLVGVAEETQYF
NA,TRBV2,many,TRBJ2-2,TGTGCCAGCAGATTTTTGGAGGACACCGGGGAGCTGTTTTTT,CASRFLEDTGELFF
NA,TRBV20-1,few,TRBJ1-2,TGCAGTGCTGAAGGACGTTTCTTCTATGGCTACACCTTC,CSAEGRFFYGYTF
NA,TRBV30,NA,TRBJ1-5,TGTGCCTGGTCGGGCGGTCTAGGCAATCAGCCCCAGCATTTT,CAWSGGLGNQPQHF
TRBD1,TRBV12-3/TRBV12-4,NA,TRBJ1-1,TGTGCCAGCAGTCCGGGACAGGGGATGAACACTGAAGCTTTCTTT,CASSPGQGMNTEAFF
NA,TRBV28,NA,TRBJ1-1,TGTGCCAGCAGCGGGACAACCCACACTGAAGCTTTCTTT,CASSGTTHTEAFF
NA,TRBV18,few,TRBJ1-2,TGTGCCAGCTCACCAGGGGGCGCCGGTGGCTACACCTTC,CASSPGGAGGYTF
NA,TRBV5-1,NA,TRBJ2-1,TGCGCCAGCAGCTTGGTAAGCGGCTCCTACAATGAGCAGTTCTTC,CASSLVSGSYNEQFF
NA,TRBV28,many,TRBJ2-2,TGTGCCAGCAGTTTATTCGGACAGAACACCGGGGAGCTGTTTTTT,CASSLFGQNTGELFF
NA,TRBV27,few,TRBJ1-1,TGTGCCAGCAGGGTAGAGGGTATGAACACTGAAGCTTTCTTT,CASRVEGMNTEAFF
TRBD2,TRBV20-1,many,TRBJ2-5,TGCAGTGCTAGGGTGTGGCCAGCGGGAGTAGGAGAGACCCAGTACTTC,CSARVWPAGVGETQYF
TRBD1,TRBV7-2,NA,TRBJ2-5,TGTGCCAGCAGCTTAGTACAGGGGGCGCAGGGAGAGACCCAGTACTTC,CASSLVQGAQGETQYF
TRBD1,TRBV11-2,NA,TRBJ2-7,TGTGCCAGCAGCTTACTTCCTGGACAGGCAGCGGCGCAGTACTTC,CASSLLPGQAAAQYF
NA,TRBV19,many,TRBJ2-2,TGTGCCAGTAGTATAGATGGGAGGACCCCGGGGGCCGGGGAGCTGTTTTTT,CASSIDGRTPGAGELFF
NA,TRBV28,many,TRBJ1-5,TGTGCCAGCAGCTGGGGGATAGACAATCAGCCCCAGCATTTT,CASSWGIDNQPQHF
NA,TRBV5-6,few,TRBJ1-1,TGTGCCAGCAGCCCGGGGGTTTCGTTGAACACTGAAGCTTTCTTT,CASSPGVSLNTEAFF
TRBD1,TRBV6-1,NA,TRBJ1-2,TGTGCCAGCATCCGAGGGGGACAGGGGTATGGCTACACCTTC,CASIRGGQGYGYTF
NA,TRBV12-3/TRBV12-4,NA,TRBJ1-3,TGTGCCAGCAGTTTCTCAGGGGTCCCTGGAAACACCATATATTTT,CASSFSGVPGNTIYF
TRBD2,TRBV7-3,NA,TRBJ2-5,TGTGCCAGCAGCTCCGGACTAGGGTACCAAGAGACCCAGTACTTC,CASSSGLGYQETQYF
NA,TRBV5-1,many,TRBJ2-2,TGCGCCAGCAGCTTGGTCCCGGGACGGAAGAACACCGGGGAGCTGTTTTTT,CASSLVPGRKNTGELFF
NA,TRBV20-1,many,TRBJ2-7,TGCAGTGCTAGAGGCGGGACAGATACATACGAGCAGTACTTC,CSARGGTDTYEQYF
TRBD1,TRBV12-3/TRBV12-4,many,TRBJ2-3,TGTGCCAGCAGTGCGACAGGGAGAGATACGCAGTATTTT,CASSATGRDTQYF
TRBD2,TRBV19,many,TRBJ2-7,TGTGCCAGTAGTATAGTACTAGCGGCTACCTACGAGCAGTACTTC,CASSIVLAATYEQYF
NA,TRBV11-2,many,TRBJ2-5,TGTGCCAGCAGCTTAGCTAGGGGAAGTGAGGGAGAGACCCAGTACTTC,CASSLARGSEGETQYF
TRBD1,TRBV6-5,many,TRBJ1-2,TGTGCCAGCATAAGGACAGGGGATTTCCATGGCTACACCTTC,CASIRTGDFHGYTF
NA,TRBV12-3/TRBV12-4,many,TRBJ1-1,TGTGCCAGCAGTTTAGGGGGGATTGCCGCTTTCTTT,CASSLGGIAAFF
NA,TRBV7-2,once,TRBJ1-1,TGTGCCAGCAGCTTAGCAACAGGGATGAACACTGAAGCTTTCTTT,CASSLATGMNTEAFF
NA,TRBV4-1,few,TRBJ2-5,TGCGCCAGCAGCCACATCGGGGCTCACGAAGAGACCCAGTACTTC,CASSHIGAHEETQYF
TRBD2,TRBV20-1,many,TRBJ2-2,TGCAGTGCTAGGCGCGGGAGGCTTGACGGGGAGCTGTTTTTT,CSARRGRLDGELFF
TRBD1,TRBV20-1,many,TRBJ2-7,TGCAGTGCTAGAGATCTGTTGGGACAGGGGGCCATGAAGGGGGAGCAGTACTTC,CSARDLLGQGAMKGEQYF
TRBD1,TRBV19,NA,TRBJ1-2,TGTGCCAGTACCGGACAGGGAGCTACTATCTATGGCTACACCTTC,CASTGQGATIYGYTF
NA,TRBV6-1,many,TRBJ2-5,TGTGCCAGCAAACAGGGTCAAGAGACCCAGTACTTC,CASKQGQETQYF
NA,TRBV9,many,TRBJ1-1,TGTGCCAGCAGCGTAGCTGTGACCACTGAAGCTTTCTTT,CASSVAVTTEAFF
TRBD1,TRBV6-1,NA,TRBJ2-7,TGTGCCAGCATCCCATTTGGACAGGGCTACGAGCAGTACTTC,CASIPFGQGYEQYF
NA,TRBV11-3,many,TRBJ2-7,TGTGCCAGCAGCTTAGGTATTCTCACCTACGAGCAGTACTTC,CASSLGILTYEQYF
NA,TRBV11-3,many,TRBJ2-3,TGTGCCAGCAGCTCCGGGCTGCTCACAGATACGCAGTATTTT,CASSSGLLTDTQYF
NA,TRBV29-1,NA,TRBJ2-2,TGCAGCGTTGTTAGTCAGGGGATCACCGGGGAGCTGTTTTTT,CSVVSQGITGELFF
NA,TRBV19,many,TRBJ1-3,TGTGCCAGTGTATACAGCGACTCTGGAAACACCATATATTTT,CASVYSDSGNTIYF
TRBD1,TRBV12-3/TRBV12-4,many,TRBJ1-1,TGTGCCAGCACCACTCGGACAGGGAGATCGAACACTGAAGCTTTCTTT,CASTTRTGRSNTEAFF
NA,TRBV27,NA,TRBJ2-7,TGTGCCAGCAGTTGGGGACTTTCCTACGAGCAGTACTTC,CASSWGLSYEQYF
NA,TRBV7-9,many,TRBJ1-1,TGTGCCAGCAGCGCACAGGGTTGGGTCACTGAAGCTTTCTTT,CASSAQGWVTEAFF
TRBD2,TRBV30,few,TRBJ2-5,TGTGCCTGGAGTGAATTAGCGGGAGTCCCAGAGACCCAGTACTTC,CAWSELAGVPETQYF